The 28 T cell receptor beta chains given below trace back to one sample, sequenced in a study of cytomegalovirus exposure and HLA in healthy donors. The PCR had 60 Vbeta and 13 Jbeta primers. This table comes from immunoSEQ multiplex PCR, and its TCRdb copy is limited to in-frame clones, with some not included. The top ten hold more than 4.5% of the sample, which has about 190,000 clones, about 77% seen once. Sequences were obtained from PBMCs. The receptors were gathered from a man aged 30 to 45 in good health and CMV-seropositive.

The chain joins TRBV19 to TRBJ2-1; 7 bases are shared with TRBD1. The junction had 4 bases not matched to a gene; V was cut back by 1 base and J by 4 bases. CDR3 length equals 15 residues. Germline CDR1 reads LNHDA; CDR2 reads SQIVND (reference sequence). CDR3 bases: TGTGCCAGTAGTATAGCAGGGGGAGCTTACAATGAGCAGTTCTTC. Its protein is CASSIAGGAYNEQFF. Using reference TRBV19 and TRBJ2-1 for the parts outside the CDR3, the full variable domain is DGGITQSPKYLFRKEGQNVTLSCEQNLNHDAMYWYRQDPGQGLRLIYYSQIVNDFQKGDIAEGYSVSREKKESFPLTVTSAQKNPTAFYLCASSIAGGAYNEQFFGPGTRLTVL.

The genes are TRBV2 and TRBJ2-7; 9 bases map to TRBD1. The CDR3 contains 13 residues. Trimming took 6 bases from V and 5 from J; bases not matched to a gene: 5. Germline CDR1 SNHLY, CDR2 FYNNEI. CDR3 region: CASSRDRVNEQYF. The CDR3 DNA is TGTGCCAGCAGCCGGGACAGGGTCAACGAGCAGTACTTC.

The gene calls are TRBV7-9 and TRBJ2-2; D is unclear. Germline V gene data show CDR1 as SEHNR and CDR2 as FQNEAQ (reference sequence). This CDR3 spans 14 amino acids. V shed 5 bases and J shed 1 base, with 8 bases lying between them. CDR3 bases: TGTGCCAGCAGCCGCGTGAGGAACACCGGGGAGCTGTTTTTT. This translates into CASSRVRNTGELFF.

This chain connects TRBV2 to TRBJ2-5, with a possible D match to TRBD1 (5 bases). Deletions cut 4 bases from V and 3 bases from J, with 12 bases between. CDR3 length: 14 residues. Germline CDR1 and CDR2: SNHLY and FYNNEI. CDR3 DNA sequence: TGTGCCAGCAGTGGGGGTTGGGGCGAAGAGACCCAGTACTTC. It translates to CASSGGWGEETQYF.

The chain has TRBV27 and TRBJ2-1; D call uncertain. Germline V CDR1 and CDR2: MNHEY, SMNVEV (reference sequence). The CDR3 has 13 residues. V was cut by 2 bases and J by 8 bases, with 10 bases left in between. The CDR3 nucleotides are TGTGCCAGCAGTTTAGCTACTAACCATGAGCAGTTCTTC. The encoded protein is CASSLATNHEQFF.

The chain employs TRBV6-1 and TRBJ1-2, with D uncertain. The V gene's germline CDR1 is MNHNS and CDR2 SASEGT. Between the trimmed V and J ends, which lost 1 base and 4 bases, there was a span of 10 bases. CDR3 size: 14 residues. CDR3: CASSEDGQFYGYTF. In nucleotides, the CDR3 is TGTGCCAGCAGTGAAGATGGGCAGTTCTATGGCTACACCTTC.

This chain uses TRBV7-9 with TRBJ2-7; D is possibly TRBD1 (6 bases). This CDR3 has 12 residues. The V end was cut by 2 bases, the J end by 9 bases, with 11 bases between. Germline lookup yields CDR1 SEHNR and CDR2 FQNEAQ (reference sequence). The DNA of the CDR3 is TGTGCCAGCAGCTTATACAGGGTGGGGCAGTACTTC. Translating it yields CASSLYRVGQYF.

The chain joins TRBV28 to TRBJ1-4; D not resolved. There are 19 residues in the CDR3. Germline lookup yields CDR1 MDHEN and CDR2 SYDVKM. The germline V and J ends were trimmed by 2 bases and 4 bases, with 23 bases remaining between them. The CDR3: CASSLGTRDTSAFNEKLFF. The DNA of the CDR3 is TGTGCCAGCAGTTTAGGTACACGAGACACCTCAGCTTTTAATGAAAAACTGTTTTTT.

A single count supports this clone. The chain uses TRBV7-2 and TRBJ2-5; possibly TRBD1 for D (8 bases). This CDR3 is built from 15 residues. V lost 5 bases and J 5 bases, leaving 18 bases between the germline ends. Germline CDR1 is SGHTA and CDR2 is FQGNSA. The CDR3, as DNA: TGTGCCAGCAGCACAAGGGACAGGCGGGAGGAGACCCAGTACTTC. This codes for CASSTRDRREETQYF.

The chain links TRBV4-3 to TRBJ1-2, with D maybe TRBD1 (5 bases). Trimming left V 4 bases short and J 2 bases short, with 11 bases between. Per the germline V gene, CDR1 is LGHNA and CDR2 is YSLEER. CDR3 length: 14 residues. The CDR3 spells CASSLGRVNYGYTF. CDR3 DNA sequence: TGCGCCAGCAGCCTCGGCAGGGTCAACTATGGCTACACCTTC.

J is TRBJ2-5 and V is TRBV29-1; 7 bases line up with TRBD1. Trimming at V came to 7 bases and at J to 1 base, leaving 3 bases not matched to a gene. The CDR3 spans 12 residues. The germline V gene has CDR1 SQVTM and CDR2 ANQGSEA. For the CDR3, the DNA is TGCAGCGCTCGACAGGGCCAAGAGACCCAGTACTTC. Protein sequence: CSARQGQETQYF.

This clone is termed medium-sized. The rearrangement joins TRBV7-6 to TRBJ1-4; D not resolved. The CDR3 has 14 residues. V was cut by 1 base and J by 4 bases, with 7 bases left in between. Germline V lookup: CDR1 SGHVS, CDR2 FNYEAQ. CDR3 bases: TGTGCCAGCAGCTTAGTACAGAATAATGAAAAACTGTTTTTT. Its translation: CASSLVQNNEKLFF.

The CDR3 region is CASSGTGIIGGANVLTF. CDR3 sequence (DNA): TGTGCCAGCAGTGGTACAGGGATAATAGGTGGGGCCAACGTCCTGACTTTC. The chain combines TRBV6-1 with TRBJ2-6; tentatively, D is TRBD1 (6 bases). Trimming removed 4 bases at V and 3 bases at J, with 16 bases between. The germline V gene has CDR1 MNHNS and CDR2 SASEGT. This CDR3 is built from 17 residues.

V gene TRBV19 combines with J gene TRBJ1-4; weak D call: TRBD1 (5 bases). Trimming stripped 4 bases from V and 0 bases from J, with 6 bases between. There are 14 residues in the CDR3. Germline V gene data show CDR1 as LNHDA and CDR2 as SQIVND (reference sequence). CDR3 nucleotide sequence: TGTGCCAGTAGTACAGGGCCAACTAATGAAAAACTGTTTTTT. Protein sequence: CASSTGPTNEKLFF.

This chain uses TRBV30 with TRBJ1-6, with TRBD1 matching over 8 bases. V lost 0 bases and J lost 7; bases outside the gene matches: 8. Germline CDR1 is GTSNPN and CDR2 is SVGIG (reference sequence). The CDR3 has 16 residues. CDR3 amino acids: CAWSVGRGLGNSPLHF. The DNA of the CDR3 is TGTGCCTGGAGTGTCGGCAGGGGGCTAGGAAATTCACCCCTCCACTTT.

This clone was observed once. The chain recombines TRBV30 with TRBJ2-3; weak D call: TRBD2 (6 bases). Germline CDR1 is GTSNPN and CDR2 is SVGIG (reference sequence). V was shortened by 3 bases and J by 5 bases, with 18 bases between the two germline ends. The CDR3 is 15 amino acids. Here the CDR3 reads CAWSKNGLRVDTQYF. The CDR3 nucleotides are TGTGCCTGGAGCAAAAATGGACTAAGGGTAGATACGCAGTATTTT. Using reference TRBV30 and TRBJ2-3 for the parts outside the CDR3, the full variable domain is SQTIHQWPATLVQPVGSPLSLECTVEGTSNPNLYWYRQAAGRGLQLLFYSVGIGQISSEVPQNLSASRPQDRQFILSSKKLLLSDSGFYLCAWSKNGLRVDTQYFGPGTRLTVL.

The rearrangement uses TRBV4-3 and TRBJ1-5; 8 positions match TRBD1. The CDR3 extends over 15 amino acids. Unmatched junction bases numbered 5, after V lost 4 bases and J lost 3 bases. From germline, CDR1 is LGHNA and CDR2 YSLEER. In DNA form, the CDR3 reads TGCGCCAGCAGCCTTGGGACAGGCCACAATCAGCCCCAGCATTTT. Amino acid sequence: CASSLGTGHNQPQHF.

CDR3 in amino acids: CASSWTGGIYEQYF. In DNA form, the CDR3 reads TGTGCCAGCTCCTGGACAGGGGGTATATACGAGCAGTACTTC. V and J are TRBV18 and TRBJ2-7, with 10 positions matching TRBD1. CDR1 and CDR2 (germline): KGHSH, LQKENI. The CDR3 extends over 14 amino acids. Trimming at V came to 6 bases and at J to 4 bases, leaving 6 bases not matched to a gene.

A remark on this clone: The junction does not match germline at one end; this may be a read error. CDR3 DNA: TGTTCCAGCAGCCCTCACGGACTAGCGGGAGGACGCACGAGGCAGTACTTC. Translated: CSSSPHGLAGGRTRQYF. The chain carries TRBV7-9 and TRBJ2-5; TRBD2 matches 14 bases. Germline V CDR1 and CDR2: SEHNR, FQNEAQ (reference sequence). The CDR3 has 17 residues.

The chain is built from TRBV4-1 and TRBJ2-3, with D hard to call. This CDR3 is built from 13 residues. Germline loops: CDR1 MGHRA, CDR2 YSYEKL. V was trimmed by 2 bases and J by 0 bases, leaving 3 bases between them. CDR3 in DNA: TGCGCCAGCAGCCAAACTAGCACAGATACGCAGTATTTT. Residues: CASSQTSTDTQYF.

This sequence joins TRBV7-2 and TRBJ1-1; D is perhaps TRBD1 (6 bases). The CDR3 totals 13 residues. In germline, CDR1 is SGHTA, CDR2 FQGNSA. V was clipped by 5 bases and J by 5 bases, with 12 bases between them. CDR3 DNA sequence: TGTGCCAGCAGCCCCAAGGGGGGGACTGAAGCTTTCTTT. This encodes CASSPKGGTEAFF. The whole variable domain, filled in from reference TRBV7-2 and TRBJ1-1, reads GAGVSQSPSNKVTEKGKDVELRCDPISGHTALYWYRQSLGQGLEFLIYFQGNSAPDKSGLPSDRFSAERTGGSVSTLTIQRTQQEDSAVYLCASSPKGGTEAFFGQGTRLTVV.

The chain links TRBV29-1 to TRBJ2-7; D uncertain. Germline CDR1 is SQVTM and CDR2 is ANQGSEA. Deletions cut 4 bases from V and 0 bases from J, with 16 bases between. The CDR3 totals 15 residues. The CDR3 nucleotides read TGCAGCGTTGGCCCCCCCCCAGGCCTCTCCTACGAGCAGTACTTC. This encodes CSVGPPPGLSYEQYF.

The J gene is TRBJ2-1, the V gene TRBV19; 9 bases map to TRBD2. Germline loops: CDR1 LNHDA, CDR2 SQIVND (reference sequence). Trimming removed 3 bases from V and 1 base from J; junction bases left unmatched: 1. CDR3 length: 15 residues. The CDR3 nucleotides are TGTGCCAGTAGTATGGCGGGAGGGTCCTACAATGAGCAGTTCTTC. Translating gives CASSMAGGSYNEQFF.

The chain links TRBV6-4 to TRBJ2-1, with 10 bases matching TRBD2. The CDR3 consists of 15 residues. Germline V CDR1 and CDR2: MRHNA, SNTAGT. The trim removed 3 bases at V and 7 bases at J, leaving 6 bases unmatched. CDR3 protein: CASSEASGGKNEQFF. CDR3 DNA sequence: TGTGCCAGCAGTGAAGCTAGCGGGGGTAAGAATGAGCAGTTCTTC.

The chain carries TRBV19 and TRBJ2-1, with unresolved D. CDR1 is LNHDA, CDR2 SQIVND, per germline (reference sequence). V was shortened by 3 bases and J by 8 bases, with 5 bases between the two germline ends. The CDR3 spans 11 residues. The CDR3 is CASSIVDEQFF. CDR3 sequence (DNA): TGTGCCAGTAGTATTGTCGATGAGCAGTTCTTC.

The chain links TRBV2 to TRBJ2-1, with D tentatively TRBD1 (5 bases). CDR3 length: 13 amino acids. Deletions cut 5 bases from V and 5 bases from J, with 10 bases between. Germline V gene data show CDR1 as SNHLY and CDR2 as FYNNEI. The CDR3 bases are TGTGCCAGCAGTAGGGGCCCTAACAATGAGCAGTTCTTC. This encodes CASSRGPNNEQFF. Full variable domain (rest looked up from reference TRBV2 and TRBJ2-1): EPEVTQTPSHQVTQMGQEVILRCVPISNHLYFYWYRQILGQKVEFLVSFYNNEISEKSEIFDDQFSVERPDGSNFTLKIRSTKLEDSAMYFCASSRGPNNEQFFGPGTRLTVL.

This chain joins TRBV27 and TRBJ2-2; 7 bases align to TRBD1. CDR1 and CDR2 from the germline V gene are MNHEY and SMNVEV (reference sequence). This CDR3 has 15 amino acids. J lost 0 bases, V lost 3 bases, and 1 base had no gene match. The CDR3 spells CASSFQGANTGELFF. As DNA, the CDR3 is TGTGCCAGCAGTTTCCAGGGGGCGAACACCGGGGAGCTGTTTTTT.

The chain has TRBV6-4 and TRBJ2-3; TRBD1 agrees at 7 bases. Germline CDR1 MRHNA, CDR2 SNTAGT. V shed 6 bases and J 6 bases; nucleotides not matched to a gene: 3. There are 12 residues in the CDR3. CDR3 bases: TGTGCCAGCAGCGCACAGGGGGATACGCAGTATTTT. Translating it yields CASSAQGDTQYF.